Sequencing of this T cell receptor beta chain was carried out in a study of CD8+CD57+ T cells in acquired aplastic anemia. Notes on the study in general: Patients and controls had in common 25 to 35 CD8+ CDR3 sequences.

The study profiled TCR beta VDJ and CDR3 using genomic DNA as template. TCRdb fed the reads into MiXCR, producing one record per CDR3 protein. This table holds more than 150,000 distinct CDR3 sequences, about half found once. Germline CDR1 SQVTM, CDR2 ANQGSEA. The CDR3 is made up of 14 amino acids. V was clipped by 6 bases and J by 0 bases, with 11 bases between them. This clonotype was observed many times. Antigen unknown. The chain is built from TRBV29-1 and TRBJ1-4; D ambiguous. This receptor was identified in a human donor in good health. Sequencing was performed on sorted CD4+, CD8+, or CD8+CD57+ T cells (not recorded which) from PBMCs. The CDR3, as DNA: TGCAGCGTCTGGGGATCAGCAACTAATGAAAAACTGTTTTTT. Amino acids: CSVWGSATNEKLFF.